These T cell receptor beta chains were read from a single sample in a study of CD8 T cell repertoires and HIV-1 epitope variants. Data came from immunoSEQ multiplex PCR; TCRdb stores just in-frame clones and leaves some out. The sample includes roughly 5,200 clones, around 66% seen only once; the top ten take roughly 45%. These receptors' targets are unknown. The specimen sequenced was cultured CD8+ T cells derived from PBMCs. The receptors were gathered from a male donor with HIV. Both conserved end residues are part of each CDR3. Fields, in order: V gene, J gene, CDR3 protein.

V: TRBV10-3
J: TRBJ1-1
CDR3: CAISAGDAGTADEAFF

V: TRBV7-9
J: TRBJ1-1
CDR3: CASRPGQENTEAFF

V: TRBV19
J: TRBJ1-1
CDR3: CASSVGTVEAFF

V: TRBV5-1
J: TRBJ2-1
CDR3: CASSLGDSGGASNEQFF

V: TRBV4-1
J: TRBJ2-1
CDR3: CASSPSDRPHEQFF

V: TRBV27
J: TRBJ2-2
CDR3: CASSSATTSGGATGELFF

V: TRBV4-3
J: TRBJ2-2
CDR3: CASSQVQGGFGELFF

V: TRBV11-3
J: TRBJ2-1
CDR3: CASSLERGGTADNEQFF

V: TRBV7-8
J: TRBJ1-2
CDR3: CASSFGQGDGYTF

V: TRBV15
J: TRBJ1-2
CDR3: CATSRPFEGNYGYTF

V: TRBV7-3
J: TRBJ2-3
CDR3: CASSLTLGLRDTQYF

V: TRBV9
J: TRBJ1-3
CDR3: CASSVATGVNTIYF

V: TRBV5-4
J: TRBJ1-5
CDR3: CASSYGQSNQPQHF

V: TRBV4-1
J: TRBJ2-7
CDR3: CASSQAHGREQYF

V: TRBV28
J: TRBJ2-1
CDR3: CASSLEYNEQFF

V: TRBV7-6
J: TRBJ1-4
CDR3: CASSSRTGGINEKLFF

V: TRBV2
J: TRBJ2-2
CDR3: CASQETGFTGELFF

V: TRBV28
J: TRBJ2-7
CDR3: CASSSPRQNYEQYF

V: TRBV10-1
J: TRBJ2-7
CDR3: CASSTGQIYEQYF

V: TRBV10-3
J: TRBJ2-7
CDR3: CAISGGVSGYEQYF

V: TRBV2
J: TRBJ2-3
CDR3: CASSEVTRGDTQYF

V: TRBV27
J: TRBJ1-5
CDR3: CASSLGSNQPQHF

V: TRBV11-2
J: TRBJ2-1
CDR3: CASSLVRGILNEQFF

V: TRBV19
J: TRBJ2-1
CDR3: CASSEDQSSYNEQFF

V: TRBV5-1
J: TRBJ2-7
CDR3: CASSSTGTGGYEQYF

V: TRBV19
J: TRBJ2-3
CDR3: CASSIGLAGALTDTQYF

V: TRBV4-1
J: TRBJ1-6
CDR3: CASSQDSTGDSPLHF

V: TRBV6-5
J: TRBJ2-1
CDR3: CASSSGWDEQFF

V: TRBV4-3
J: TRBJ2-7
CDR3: CASSRAFSYEQYF

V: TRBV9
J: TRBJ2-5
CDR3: CASTRGGAGETQYF

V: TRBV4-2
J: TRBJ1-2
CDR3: CASSQDLSGGYTF

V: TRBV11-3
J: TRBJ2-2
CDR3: CASSFRRTGELFF

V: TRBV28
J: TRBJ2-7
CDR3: CASSTGISYEQYF

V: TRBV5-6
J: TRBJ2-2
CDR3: CASSLELAGAGELFF

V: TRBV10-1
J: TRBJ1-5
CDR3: CASSDLGQPQHF

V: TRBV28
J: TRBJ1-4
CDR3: CASSDDRGFNEKLFF